This passage covers 7 T cell receptor beta chains from one sample sequenced in a study of blood T cell repertoires in COVID-19. TCRdb's copy holds only in-frame clones and misses some; the assay was immunoSEQ multiplex PCR. The sample lists 140,000 to 150,000 clones; 88% were seen once. The material sequenced was peripheral blood. All receptors derive from a woman aged 50 to 60 with acute or convalescent COVID-19.

This clone was seen only once. The chain carries TRBV6-5 and TRBJ2-1; a weak D match, TRBD2 (5 bases). This CDR3 comprises 15 residues. Germline V lookup: CDR1 MNHEY, CDR2 SVGAGI. Between the trimmed V and J ends, which lost 6 bases and 2 bases, there was a span of 14 bases. The CDR3: CASSTSSGPYNEQFF. CDR3 DNA sequence: TGTGCCAGCAGCACCTCAAGCGGACCCTACAATGAGCAGTTCTTC.

This clone was found a few times. J is TRBJ2-7 and V is TRBV27, with TRBD1 identical over 8 bases. This CDR3 spans 18 amino acids. Trimming at V came to 5 bases and at J to 0 bases, leaving 15 bases not matched to a gene. From germline, CDR1 is MNHEY and CDR2 SMNVEV (reference sequence). CDR3 nucleotide sequence: TGTGCCAGCAGTCGCGACAGGGGCCCTTACTCTAGCTCCTACGAGCAGTACTTC. Protein product: CASSRDRGPYSSSYEQYF.

This chain joins TRBV5-1 and TRBJ2-3; TRBD2 matches 13 bases. The V and J ends lost 2 bases and 2 bases, in that order; junction bases with no gene match: 2. The CDR3 has 16 residues. CDR1 and CDR2 from the germline V gene are SGHRS and YFSETQ. The CDR3 sequence: CASSLGTSGVTDTQYF. In DNA, the CDR3 is TGCGCCAGCAGCTTAGGGACTAGCGGGGTCACAGATACGCAGTATTTT.

This chain connects TRBV19 to TRBJ2-7; 12 nucleotides line up with TRBD2. CDR1 is LNHDA and CDR2 is SQIVND in the germline V gene (reference sequence). The CDR3 consists of 13 residues. The V and J ends lost 6 bases and 4 bases, in that order; junction bases with no gene match: 1. The CDR3, as DNA: TGTGCCAGTAGCGGACTAGCGGGGTACGAGCAGTACTTC. Translating it yields CASSGLAGYEQYF.

The V and J genes are TRBV7-2 and TRBJ2-1; 7 bases are shared with TRBD2. Germline V lookup: CDR1 SGHTA, CDR2 FQGNSA. This CDR3 has 15 residues. V lost 5 bases and J lost 4; bases outside the gene matches: 8. The DNA of the CDR3 is TGTGCCAGCAGCACCTCAGCGGGACGGTACAATGAGCAGTTCTTC. It translates to CASSTSAGRYNEQFF.

The gene calls are TRBV5-4 and TRBJ1-2; the match to TRBD1 covers 8 bases. Germline CDR1 reads SGHNT; CDR2 reads YYREEE (reference sequence). Trimming cost V 9 bases and J 2 bases; bases outside gene matches: 15. There are 16 residues in the CDR3. The CDR3 DNA reads as TGTGCCACCTCCTCAGGCAGGGGGCGCATCAACTATGGCTACACCTTC. This translates into CATSSGRGRINYGYTF.

In its sample, this clone was seen a few times. This rearrangement joins TRBV7-2 to TRBJ1-1; D is perhaps TRBD1 (5 bases). V lost 4 bases to trimming and J lost 4 bases, with 16 bases between them. The CDR3 extends over 15 amino acids. Germline loops: CDR1 SGHTA, CDR2 FQGNSA. CDR3 amino acids: CASSSRYGGGTEAFF. The CDR3 DNA is TGTGCCAGCAGCTCCCGTTACGGGGGTGGCACTGAAGCTTTCTTT. Full variable domain (rest looked up from reference TRBV7-2 and TRBJ1-1): GAGVSQSPSNKVTEKGKDVELRCDPISGHTALYWYRQSLGQGLEFLIYFQGNSAPDKSGLPSDRFSAERTGGSVSTLTIQRTQQEDSAVYLCASSSRYGGGTEAFFGQGTRLTVV.